This T cell receptor beta chain was captured by sequencing in a study of T cell clones after liver transplantation. Study as a whole: Patients counted as tolerant after at least one year off all immunosuppression, enzymes not exceeding twice normal. Overall study findings and caveats: Post-transplant, graft-donor-reactive CD4 TCRbeta sequences in blood dropped significantly in most of the 8 subjects.

TCRbeta sequences of proliferating CFSE-low MLR cells were labeled alloreactive. Pre-transplant recipient cells met graft donor PBMCs, splenocytes, lymph-node cells, or third-party PBMCs. Of note for this clone: Its antigen is unknown.

The protocol was immunoSEQ multiplex PCR, while the TCRdb copy is restricted to in-frame clones and leaves out a portion. Among 5,600 or so clones, roughly 30% were seen once, and the ten largest hold 5.2%. The TCR was taken from a human patient who received a liver transplant. Some of these T cells may belong to the graft donor. Input material: CD4+ T cells from cultured PBMCs.

CDR3: CASRFPGADTQYF. CDR3 nucleotides: TGTGCCAGCAGATTCCCTGGCGCAGATACGCAGTATTTT. The chain uses TRBV6-1 and TRBJ2-3; D not certain. The germline CDR1 and CDR2 sequences are MNHNS and SASEGT. With 6 bases removed from V and 4 bases from J, the gap between germline ends came to 11 bases. This CDR3 has 13 amino acids.